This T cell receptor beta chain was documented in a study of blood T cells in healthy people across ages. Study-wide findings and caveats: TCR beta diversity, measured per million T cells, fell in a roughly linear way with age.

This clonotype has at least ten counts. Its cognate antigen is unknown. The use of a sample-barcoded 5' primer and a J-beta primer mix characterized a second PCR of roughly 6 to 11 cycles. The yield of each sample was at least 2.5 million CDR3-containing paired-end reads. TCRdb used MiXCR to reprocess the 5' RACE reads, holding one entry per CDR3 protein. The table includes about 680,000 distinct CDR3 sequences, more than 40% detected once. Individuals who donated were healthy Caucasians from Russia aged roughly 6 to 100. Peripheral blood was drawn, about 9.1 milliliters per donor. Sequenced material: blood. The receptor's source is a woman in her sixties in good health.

CDR3 DNA sequence: TGCGCCAGCAGCCAAGATGGGGGTAAGGGCCCCTACAATGAGCAGTTCTTC. Translation gives CASSQDGGKGPYNEQFF. The V and J genes are TRBV4-3 and TRBJ2-1; D possibly matches TRBD1 or TRBD2 (5 bases each). Trimming left V 0 bases short and J 2 bases short, with 14 bases between. CDR3 length equals 17 residues. CDR1 and CDR2 from the germline V gene are LGHNA and YSLEER.